These 29 T cell receptor beta chains were all obtained from the same sample, sequenced in a study of CD8+ T cells in alopecia areata. Treatment here: oral pan-JAK inhibitor, 5-10 mg twice daily. Sequencing used cDNA as its template, made by extracting RNA and reverse transcribing it. Sequencing used immunoSEQ multiplex PCR; TCRdb keeps in-frame clones, though not all of them. The profile shows some 88,000 clones, around 40% of them singletons. Sample: CD8+ T cells sorted from blood, taken at week 24, from a patient treated with tofacitinib. These receptors were collected from a human donor with alopecia areata.

In this sample, this clone turned up a few times. The rearrangement uses TRBV6-6 and TRBJ2-1; no clear D. The V gene lost 0 bases and the J gene lost 6 bases, with 9 bases spanning the gap. This CDR3 is 14 amino acids long. Per germline, CDR1 MNHNY and CDR2 SVGAGI (reference sequence). The CDR3 DNA sequence: TGTGCCAGCAGTTACTCGAGGCAGTCCAATGAGCAGTTCTTC. Translation gives CASSYSRQSNEQFF.

The rearrangement joins TRBV4-1 to TRBJ2-7; the D gene is possibly TRBD2 (5 bases). The CDR3 is 12 amino acids. Trimming shortened V by 4 bases and J by 7 bases, and 11 bases separated the two germline ends. Germline V CDR1 and CDR2: MGHRA, YSYEKL. CDR3 in amino acids: CASSLTPGEQYF. As DNA, the CDR3 is TGCGCCAGCAGCCTAACACCGGGGGAGCAGTACTTC.

The chain joins TRBV29-1 to TRBJ1-2; tentatively, D is TRBD1 (6 bases). V was trimmed by 7 bases and J by 3 bases, leaving 12 bases between them. The CDR3 sequence is 12 residues long. Per germline, CDR1 SQVTM and CDR2 ANQGSEA. The CDR3 nucleotides are TGCAGCGGCCAGACAGGAGACTATGGCTACACCTTC. It is translated as CSGQTGDYGYTF.

V gene TRBV9 combines with J gene TRBJ2-2; D remains ambiguous. CDR1 is SGDLS, CDR2 YYNGEE, per germline. The V gene lost 0 bases and the J gene lost 4 bases, with 4 bases spanning the gap. The CDR3 totals 13 residues. The CDR3 bases are TGTGCCAGCAGCGTAGTCTCCACCGGGGAGCTGTTTTTT. It is translated as CASSVVSTGELFF.

The chain uses TRBV19 and TRBJ1-5, with D hard to call. V was shortened by 5 bases and J by 4 bases, with 6 bases between the two germline ends. The CDR3 spans 12 residues. From germline, CDR1 is LNHDA and CDR2 SQIVND (reference sequence). The CDR3 reads CASSPRNQPQHF. CDR3 coding DNA: TGTGCCAGTAGTCCCCGAAATCAGCCCCAGCATTTT.

V usage is TRBV29-1 and J usage is TRBJ2-6; unclear D gene. In germline, CDR1 is SQVTM, CDR2 ANQGSEA. Between the trimmed V and J ends, which lost 6 bases and 9 bases, there was a span of 9 bases. The CDR3 covers 11 residues. The chain's CDR3 is CSVDTDNVLTF. The CDR3 region has the DNA TGCAGCGTCGACACTGACAACGTCCTGACTTTC.

CDR3: CASSHRGENQPQHF. CDR3 bases: TGTGCCAGCAGCCATAGGGGGGAGAATCAGCCCCAGCATTTT. The chain links TRBV27 to TRBJ1-5, with D possibly matching TRBD1 (6 bases). The CDR3 runs to 14 residues. Trimming took 6 bases from V and 4 from J, leaving 13 bases between them. From germline, CDR1 is MNHEY and CDR2 SMNVEV (reference sequence).

The V gene is TRBV6-1, the J gene TRBJ2-3, with no clear D. This CDR3 spans 14 amino acids. Per the germline V gene, CDR1 is MNHNS and CDR2 is SASEGT. V shed 4 bases and J shed 2 bases, with 10 bases lying between them. The CDR3 loop is CASSGARFTDTQYF. CDR3 coding DNA: TGTGCCAGCAGTGGCGCCAGATTCACAGATACGCAGTATTTT.

This clone was detected a few times. The chain links TRBV30 to TRBJ1-1; D ambiguous. The CDR3 has 13 amino acids. CDR1 GTSNPN and CDR2 SVGIG come from the germline V gene (reference sequence). V dropped 1 base and J dropped 3 bases, with 9 bases sitting between them. The CDR3 nucleotides are TGTGCCTGGAGTGGGGCTGGAGACACTGAAGCTTTCTTT. Translation: CAWSGAGDTEAFF.

This clone has more than one count but fewer than ten. The same CDR3 arises from other DNA sequences in this sample as well. The rearrangement uses TRBV29-1 and TRBJ2-2, with a possible D match to TRBD1 (6 bases). This CDR3 comprises 12 residues. V was cut by 6 bases and J by 5 bases, with 10 bases left in between. The germline V gene encodes CDR1 SQVTM and CDR2 ANQGSEA. The CDR3 spells CSVLQGTGELFF. As DNA, the CDR3 is TGCAGCGTCCTACAGGGAACCGGGGAGCTGTTTTTT.

The chain uses TRBV7-2 and TRBJ2-7; the match to TRBD2 covers 9 bases. The CDR3 covers 15 residues. Germline V CDR1 and CDR2: SGHTA, FQGNSA. V lost 4 bases, J lost 0 bases, and 4 bases stayed unmatched. CDR3 in amino acids: CASSWNSGSSYEQYF. CDR3 DNA sequence: TGTGCCAGCAGCTGGAATAGCGGGAGCTCCTACGAGCAGTACTTC.

This clone was detected many times. J is TRBJ2-7 and V is TRBV5-6, with no clear D. CDR3 size: 14 residues. Trimming shortened V by 2 bases and J by 1 base, and 10 bases separated the two germline ends. CDR1 is SGHDT and CDR2 is YYEEEE in the germline V gene. The CDR3 is CASSFNWGSYEQYF. The CDR3 DNA follows: TGTGCCAGCAGCTTTAACTGGGGATCCTACGAGCAGTACTTC.

This chain links TRBV2 with TRBJ2-1, with 8 bases matching TRBD1. Unmatched junction bases numbered 8, after V lost 6 bases and J lost 7 bases. The CDR3 is made up of 14 amino acids. Germline assignment: CDR1 SNHLY and CDR2 FYNNEI. The CDR3 bases are TGTGCCAGCAGGCCGACAGGGGTGAGGAATGAGCAGTTCTTC. Its protein product is CASRPTGVRNEQFF.

This rearrangement joins TRBV7-9 to TRBJ2-7; TRBD2 is a possible D gene (6 bases). Germline V gene sequence: CDR1 SEHNR, CDR2 FQNEAQ (reference sequence). The CDR3 spans 16 residues. V lost 5 bases, J lost 0 bases, and 17 bases lay in between. The CDR3 is CASSPRSGRDSYEQYF. The CDR3 nucleotides read TGTGCCAGCAGCCCCCGGAGCGGGCGGGACTCCTACGAGCAGTACTTC.

This clone has just one count. The rearrangement links TRBV4-1 to TRBJ2-5; D might be TRBD2 (5 bases). Germline loops: CDR1 MGHRA, CDR2 YSYEKL. This CDR3 comprises 17 residues. The germline V and J ends were trimmed by 2 bases and 5 bases, with 21 bases remaining between them. CDR3 bases: TGCGCCAGCAGCCAACCCCTTGGGTCCTTGAGGGAGGAGACCCAGTACTTC. Translation: CASSQPLGSLREETQYF.

This clone came up once. The chain is built from TRBV7-2 and TRBJ1-1; 9 nucleotides line up with TRBD1. The germline V gene has CDR1 SGHTA and CDR2 FQGNSA. The trim removed 2 bases at V and 0 bases at J, leaving 4 bases unmatched. This CDR3 is 16 amino acids long. The CDR3 DNA sequence: TGTGCCAGCAGCTTAAGTGGGACAGGGCTGAACACTGAAGCTTTCTTT. Its translation is CASSLSGTGLNTEAFF.

This clone was seen only a few times. The chain uses TRBV4-1 and TRBJ2-1; 10 nucleotides match TRBD2. The CDR3 extends over 17 amino acids. The V gene's germline CDR1 is MGHRA and CDR2 YSYEKL. The junction had 10 bases not matched to a gene; V was cut back by 1 base and J by 7 bases. The CDR3 region has the DNA TGCGCCAGCAGCCAAGTCCCCCTAGCGGGAGTCGGGAATGAGCAGTTCTTC. It translates to CASSQVPLAGVGNEQFF.

This clone was counted a few times. The chain combines TRBV25-1 with TRBJ1-2; D is unclear. CDR3 size: 12 residues. V lost 3 bases and J 5 bases, leaving 7 bases between the germline ends. Germline assignment: CDR1 MGHDK and CDR2 SYGVNS. The CDR3 DNA sequence: TGTGCCAGCAGTGACAATCCTTATGGCTACACCTTC. As protein: CASSDNPYGYTF.

This rearrangement joins TRBV30 to TRBJ2-1; D gene unclear. This CDR3 is built from 17 residues. The germline V and J ends were trimmed by 3 bases and 4 bases, with 22 bases remaining between them. Germline CDR1 is GTSNPN and CDR2 is SVGIG (reference sequence). CDR3 coding DNA: TGTGCCTGGAGCCCGTCGGGTCGCAGCGTATTTTACAATGAGCAGTTCTTC. The encoded protein is CAWSPSGRSVFYNEQFF.

The CDR3 bases are TGTGCCACCACCGGTTCGAGCGGTGGGAACACCGGGGAGCTGTTTTTT. It specifies CATTGSSGGNTGELFF. The chain employs TRBV15 and TRBJ2-2, with a tentative D call TRBD2 (5 bases). Trimming removed 7 bases from V and 1 base from J, with 16 bases in between. The CDR3 totals 16 residues. Germline V lookup: CDR1 LNHNV, CDR2 YYDKDF (reference sequence).

The V call is TRBV27, the J call TRBJ2-7; a weak D match, TRBD1 (6 bases). V gave up 5 bases and J gave up 5 bases, with 19 bases separating them. The CDR3 is made up of 15 amino acids. Germline V gene sequence: CDR1 MNHEY, CDR2 SMNVEV (reference sequence). The CDR3 DNA reads TGTGCCAGCAGTACCCGGAGTGGGGGCTTCAACGAGCAGTACTTC. This gives the protein CASSTRSGGFNEQYF.

CDR3 DNA: TGTGCCAGCAGCTTAGATGGGGGGCTGAGAGCTGAAGCTTTCTTT. Its translation is CASSLDGGLRAEAFF. The chain combines TRBV7-8 with TRBJ1-1; a possible D gene is TRBD1 (6 bases). The CDR3 consists of 15 residues. The germline V gene encodes CDR1 SGHVS and CDR2 FQNEAQ. V was clipped by 1 base and J by 6 bases, with 15 bases between them.

The rearrangement uses TRBV2 and TRBJ2-1; 9 bases are shared with TRBD2. Trimming at V came to 7 bases and at J to 5 bases, leaving 6 bases not matched to a gene. Looked up from germline, CDR1 is SNHLY and CDR2 is FYNNEI. CDR3 length: 14 residues. The CDR3 is CASKLAGANNEQFF. As DNA, the CDR3 is TGTGCCAGCAAATTAGCGGGAGCAAACAATGAGCAGTTCTTC.

This clone was detected only a few times. This chain connects TRBV23-1 to TRBJ2-3, with TRBD1 matching over 9 bases. TRBV23-1 is assigned to the ORF class and has an uncertain function. The ends lost 6 bases at V and 4 bases at J; junction bases unmatched: 8. The CDR3 sequence is 15 residues long. The CDR3 is CASRGQGGSADTQYF. The DNA of the CDR3 is TGCGCCAGCAGGGGACAGGGTGGAAGCGCAGATACGCAGTATTTT.

CDR3: CSVEVWQPNSGNTIYF. As DNA, the CDR3 is TGCAGCGTTGAAGTTTGGCAGCCGAACTCTGGAAACACCATATATTTT. The chain is built from TRBV29-1 and TRBJ1-3; D not certain. The CDR3 loop spans 16 amino acids. Trimming left V 1 base short and J 0 bases short, with 13 bases between. Germline lookup yields CDR1 SQVTM and CDR2 ANQGSEA.

The chain carries TRBV29-1 and TRBJ1-1; D uncertain. Per germline, CDR1 SQVTM and CDR2 ANQGSEA. The CDR3 is 13 residues long. Trimming took off 4 bases at V and 1 base at J, with 10 bases between the two ends. CDR3 amino acids: CSVASTPNTEAFF. As DNA, the CDR3 is TGCAGCGTTGCGAGTACACCGAACACTGAAGCTTTCTTT.

This clone has just a few counts. This sequence joins TRBV27 and TRBJ2-3; 9 bases align to TRBD1. V lost 8 bases and J lost 1; bases outside the gene matches: 13. The germline CDR1 and CDR2 sequences are MNHEY and SMNVEV (reference sequence). The CDR3 is 17 residues long. CDR3 protein: CASSNGRTGARTDTQYF. CDR3 in DNA: TGTGCCAGCTCAAACGGGAGGACAGGGGCCCGCACAGATACGCAGTATTTT.

The chain has TRBV4-2 and TRBJ2-3, with 7 bases aligning to TRBD1. V trimming: 2 bases; J trimming: 2 bases; junction bases outside the gene matches: 10. CDR3 size: 17 residues. Germline CDR1 reads LGHNA; CDR2 reads YNFKEQ. Here the CDR3 reads CASSQPRQGGPTDTQYF. The CDR3 nucleotides are TGTGCCAGCAGCCAACCTAGACAGGGCGGCCCCACAGATACGCAGTATTTT.

A few counts support this clone. The chain employs TRBV7-9 and TRBJ2-1; no clear D. Germline lookup yields CDR1 SEHNR and CDR2 FQNEAQ (reference sequence). V shed 2 bases and J shed 6 bases, with 8 bases lying between them. CDR3 length: 13 residues. This chain's CDR3 is CASSLNWGNEQFF. The CDR3 DNA reads as TGTGCCAGCAGCTTAAATTGGGGCAATGAGCAGTTCTTC.